The 14 T cell receptor beta chains listed next were all sequenced from one sample in a study of T cell changes during pregnancy in multiple sclerosis. Profiling relied on immunoSEQ multiplex PCR, and the TCRdb table lists in-frame clones only, not all of them. The table has around 29,000 clones, 85% to 90% seen once. The sequencing used CD8+ T cells from peripheral blood mononuclear cells, collected after pregnancy. These TCRs come from a female donor with multiple sclerosis, enrolled in a pregnancy study.

CDR3 protein: CASSEGSSGANVLTF. DNA of the CDR3: TGTGCCAGCAGTGAAGGGAGCTCTGGGGCCAACGTCCTGACTTTC. This rearrangement joins TRBV6-1 to TRBJ2-6, with unresolved D. The V end was cut by 1 base, the J end by 0 bases, with 4 bases between. The CDR3 has 15 amino acids. Germline lookup yields CDR1 MNHNS and CDR2 SASEGT.

J is TRBJ1-2 and V is TRBV7-8, with 12 bases lining up with TRBD1. Germline loops: CDR1 SGHVS, CDR2 FQNEAQ. The CDR3 extends over 15 amino acids. J gave up 4 bases and V 5 bases, and 5 bases lay outside the gene matches. The CDR3 region has the DNA TGTGCCAGCAGCCTTGGGACAGGGGGCGTCTATGGCTACACCTTC. This encodes CASSLGTGGVYGYTF.

The rearrangement links TRBV6-5 to TRBJ2-1; 11 nucleotides agree with TRBD2. With 4 bases clipped from V and 4 bases from J, the junction kept 3 bases outside the gene matches. This CDR3 spans 15 amino acids. CDR1 and CDR2 from the germline V gene are MNHEY and SVGAGI. CDR3 residues: CASSWGLAEYNEQFF. The DNA of the CDR3 is TGTGCCAGCAGTTGGGGACTAGCGGAGTACAATGAGCAGTTCTTC.

The chain employs TRBV12-5 and TRBJ1-2, with D perhaps TRBD1 (5 bases). CDR1 is LGHNT and CDR2 is FRNRAP in the germline V gene. The V gene lost 0 bases and the J gene lost 1 base, with 12 bases spanning the gap. This CDR3 has 16 amino acids. The CDR3 DNA sequence: TGTGCTAGTGGTTTGGTATACGGACAAGATAACTATGGCTACACCTTC. Its translation is CASGLVYGQDNYGYTF.

The rearrangement links TRBV10-3 to TRBJ1-5; TRBD1 matches at 8 bases. Germline CDR1 ENHRY, CDR2 SYGVKD. CDR3 length: 15 amino acids. J lost 4 bases, V lost 5 bases, and 7 bases had no gene match. The chain's CDR3 is CAISLQGVGNQPQHF. CDR3 DNA: TGTGCCATCAGTTTACAGGGGGTAGGAAATCAGCCCCAGCATTTT.

The genes are TRBV19 and TRBJ2-3; the match to TRBD2 covers 8 bases. The ends lost 4 bases at V and 1 base at J; junction bases unmatched: 1. Germline CDR1 is LNHDA and CDR2 is SQIVND (reference sequence). This CDR3 has 14 residues. The DNA of the CDR3 is TGTGCCAGTAGTACGCGGGGGGGCACAGATACGCAGTATTTT. Protein product: CASSTRGGTDTQYF.

This clone has just one count. V gene TRBV7-8 combines with J gene TRBJ2-7; D is uncertain. The CDR3 loop spans 12 amino acids. Per the germline V gene, CDR1 is SGHVS and CDR2 is FQNEAQ. Trimming left V 8 bases short and J 1 base short, with 9 bases between. In DNA, the CDR3 is TGTGCCAGCTCTGCGGCGTCCTACGAGCAGTACTTC. Translation: CASSAASYEQYF.

The chain recombines TRBV9 with TRBJ2-1; 8 nucleotides line up with TRBD1. In germline, CDR1 is SGDLS, CDR2 YYNGEE. The junction had 3 bases not matched to a gene; V was cut back by 4 bases and J by 0 bases. This CDR3 comprises 15 residues. CDR3 nucleotides: TGTGCCAGCAGCCCAGGGGGCAGCTCCTACAATGAGCAGTTCTTC. Translated, it gives CASSPGGSSYNEQFF.

The CDR3 DNA sequence: TGTGCCAGCAGTTACGACCCGGGACAGGTATCCGAGCAGTACTTC. Amino acids: CASSYDPGQVSEQYF. V gene TRBV6-5 combines with J gene TRBJ2-7; 8 bases line up with TRBD1. CDR3 length: 15 amino acids. Per the germline V gene, CDR1 is MNHEY and CDR2 is SVGAGI. Germline trimming cut 2 bases from V and 6 bases from J; bases unmatched to any gene: 9.

This chain connects TRBV28 to TRBJ1-1, with 8 bases aligning to TRBD1. Unmatched junction bases numbered 11, after V lost 4 bases and J lost 1 base. Germline lookup yields CDR1 MDHEN and CDR2 SYDVKM. This CDR3 is built from 17 residues. The CDR3 protein is CASSSLLGGTGNTEAFF. CDR3 bases: TGTGCCAGCAGTTCTCTCTTGGGCGGGACAGGGAACACTGAAGCTTTCTTT.

The CDR3 reads CASTESGGWGTDTQYF. DNA of the CDR3: TGTGCCAGCACCGAATCGGGGGGCTGGGGCACAGATACGCAGTATTTT. The chain carries TRBV7-2 and TRBJ2-3; the D gene is possibly TRBD2 (7 bases). V was clipped by 7 bases and J by 1 base, with 18 bases between them. Germline-derived CDR1 and CDR2 are SGHTA and FQGNSA. CDR3 length: 16 residues. The whole variable domain, filled in from reference TRBV7-2 and TRBJ2-3, reads GAGVSQSPSNKVTEKGKDVELRCDPISGHTALYWYRQSLGQGLEFLIYFQGNSAPDKSGLPSDRFSAERTGGSVSTLTIQRTQQEDSAVYLCASTESGGWGTDTQYFGPGTRLTVL.

The V and J genes are TRBV2 and TRBJ2-5, with TRBD1 identical over 9 bases. Trimming took 4 bases from V and 5 from J; bases not matched to a gene: 5. Germline loops: CDR1 SNHLY, CDR2 FYNNEI. The CDR3 consists of 14 residues. CDR3 sequence (DNA): TGTGCCAGCAGTGCCGGGACAGGGTGGGAGACCCAGTACTTC. The encoded protein is CASSAGTGWETQYF.

The chain carries TRBV19 and TRBJ2-1, with a weak D call TRBD1 (5 bases). Germline lookup yields CDR1 LNHDA and CDR2 SQIVND (reference sequence). The CDR3 runs to 13 residues. The V and J ends lost 5 bases and 3 bases respectively, with 8 bases between them. In nucleotides, the CDR3 is TGTGCCAGTAGTCAAACAGGCTACAATGAGCAGTTCTTC. It yields the protein CASSQTGYNEQFF.

For the CDR3, the DNA is TGTGCCAGCAGCCCTTCCCTAGCGGGGGGAGGGGAAGAGACCCAGTACTTC. Translating gives CASSPSLAGGGEETQYF. The rearrangement joins TRBV7-2 to TRBJ2-5; TRBD2 aligns across 11 bases. V gave up 5 bases and J gave up 3 bases; unmatched junction bases: 11. The CDR3 totals 17 residues. Germline CDR1 is SGHTA and CDR2 is FQGNSA.